This T cell receptor beta chain came from a study of tumor and adjacent non-tumor tissue in lung cancer. The wider study: Histology: 12 adenocarcinoma, a couple of squamous cell carcinoma, 1 small cell lung cancer. Samples averaged around 4.2 million productive TCRbeta reads each.

Trimming took off 5 bases at V and 4 bases at J, with 16 bases between the two ends. The germline CDR1 and CDR2 sequences are SGHKS and YYEKEE (reference sequence). The CDR3 length is 14 residues. The template was RNA from unsorted bulk tissue. Newly diagnosed lung cancer patients had thoracic surgery in China, August–late 2014, without prior chemotherapy. A modified ARM-PCR protocol with three rounds of nested PCR amplified TCRbeta. TCRdb reprocessed the multiplex PCR reads with MiXCR, giving one entry per CDR3 protein. The sample holds approximately 79,000 distinct CDR3 sequences, roughly 72% seen once. This clonotype came up once.

The sample consisted of lung tumor tissue. The receptor was isolated from a woman aged 40 to 50 with non-small cell lung cancer. This chain connects TRBV5-5 to TRBJ2-7; D gene ambiguous. CDR3 nucleotides: TGTGCCAGCAGTCTTAACTATAGGGCGTACGAGCAGTACTTC. Translation: CASSLNYRAYEQYF.